Sequencing of this T cell receptor (beta chain) was carried out in a study of T cell responses to AZD1222 COVID-19 vaccine. Study-level background: Second doses at about 4 or about 12 weeks were pooled.

Repertoires were generated with immunoSEQ multiplex PCR, while TCRdb's copy carries only in-frame clones and drops some. This table has 90,000 to 150,000 clones, about nine tenths appearing once. Trimming stripped 3 bases from V and 5 bases from J, with 17 bases between. This CDR3 is 15 amino acids long. Germline V CDR1 and CDR2: SGHKS, YYEKEE (reference sequence). There are a few counts of this clone. Its specificity is unknown. Study results and caveats: Females outnumbered males among donors, who were mostly white British; clonal diversity was possibly underestimated. Dominant at 160-218 and 743-854, vaccine-associated CD4 TCRs also spanned spike.

This chain uses TRBV5-5 with TRBJ2-5; the D is unclear. Material: peripheral blood, obtained on day 0 of AZD1222 vaccination. The receptor's source is an adult in good health. The CDR3 spells CASSSGYQNGETQYF. The CDR3 DNA sequence: TGTGCCAGCAGCTCCGGGTACCAAAATGGGGAGACCCAGTACTTC.